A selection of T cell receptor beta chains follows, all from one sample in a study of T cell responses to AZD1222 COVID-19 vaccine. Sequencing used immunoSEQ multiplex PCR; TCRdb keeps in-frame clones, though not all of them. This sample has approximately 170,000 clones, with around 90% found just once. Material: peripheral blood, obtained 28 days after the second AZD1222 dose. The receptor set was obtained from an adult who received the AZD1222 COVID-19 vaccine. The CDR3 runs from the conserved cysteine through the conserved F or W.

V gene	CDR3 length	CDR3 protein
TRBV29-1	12	CSVNDRVGTQYF
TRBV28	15	CASSSSWGAGEKLFF
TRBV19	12	CASSRAGNTIYF
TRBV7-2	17	CASSLSASSGPTGEQYF
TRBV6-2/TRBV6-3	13	CASSLQETGELFF
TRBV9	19	CASSPKIGTSGTSTDTQYF
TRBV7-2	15	CASSLRRGTNEKLFF
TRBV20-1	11	CSARRSETQYF
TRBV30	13	CAWSTGLGDEQFF
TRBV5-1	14	CASSWDRVNTEAFF
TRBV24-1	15	CATSDPGGAEHEQYF
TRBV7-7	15	CASSSGLAATDTQYF
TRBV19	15	CASSQGQATNEKLFF
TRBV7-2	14	CASSFKWPTDTQYF
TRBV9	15	CASSPGSDRDTEAFF
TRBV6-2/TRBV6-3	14	CASSQTGNDETQYF
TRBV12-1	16	CASSFMRSGGGETQYF
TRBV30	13	CAWTQRGDQPQHF
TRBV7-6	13	CASSHSDTGELFF
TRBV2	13	CASSIGPYNEQFF
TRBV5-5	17	CASSSGLAGDRLETQYF
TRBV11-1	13	CASSLEVSTEAFF
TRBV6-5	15	CASSYVLGDSYEQYF
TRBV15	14	CATSSGADRYEQYF
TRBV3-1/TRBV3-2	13	CASRAESSYEQYF
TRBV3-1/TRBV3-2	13	CASSQEFRETQYF
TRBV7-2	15	CASSLGGSGANVLTF
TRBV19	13	CASSIMGPEGYTF
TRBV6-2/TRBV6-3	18	CASSYLTGAAHSNQPQHF
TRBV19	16	CASTGIFGRDNEKLFF
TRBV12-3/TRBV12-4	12	CASSGASPEAFF
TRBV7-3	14	CASSPDGAADGYTF
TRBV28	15	CASSYGQGAKDEQYF